The clone carrying this T cell receptor beta chain was detected only a few times. Its antigen is still unknown. This specimen belongs to a study of T-cell memory formation after mild COVID-19. Study in general: TCR clusters largely stayed donor specific. General observations from the study: Clones that shrank (day 15 to 85) were balanced CD4/CD8, whereas later expanders leaned CD4+. Some responding clones appeared in pre-infection memory, suggesting cross-reactive memory joined.

Barcoded TCR alpha and TCR beta cDNA libraries with UMIs came from 5'RACE using constant-segment primers. TCRdb used MiXCR to reprocess the 5' RACE reads, holding one entry per CDR3 protein. The sample has roughly 350,000 distinct CDR3 sequences; 28% are singletons. The CDR3 spans 15 residues. In germline, CDR1 is DFQATT, CDR2 SNEGSKA (reference sequence). J gave up 2 bases and V 7 bases, and 8 bases lay outside the gene matches. This chain connects TRBV20-1 to TRBJ2-1, with 10 bases identical to TRBD2. The sequence was collected from an adult woman who had mild COVID-19 (a few samples of this study predate the infection). Cell type and time point are not known. Sequences were obtained from PBMCs or a T cell subset sorted from them (not recorded which). The CDR3 nucleotides read TGCAGTGTTAAACCGGGACTAGCGCCCTACAATGAGCAGTTCTTC. It codes for CSVKPGLAPYNEQFF.